The 27 T cell receptor beta chains presented below share a single source sample, sequenced in a study of blood T cell repertoires in COVID-19. The data were produced by immunoSEQ multiplex PCR, yet TCRdb's version contains in-frame clones alone and is incomplete. This sample yields about 190,000 clones, of which around 80% are seen a single time; approximately 10% belongs to the top ten. Sequenced material: peripheral blood. Receptor source: a woman older than 75 with COVID-19, enrolled during active disease.

The chain has TRBV5-1 and TRBJ2-3, with D possibly being TRBD1 (5 bases). Germline-derived CDR1 and CDR2 are SGHRS and YFSETQ. The CDR3 covers 13 residues. V dropped 0 bases and J dropped 6 bases, with 8 bases sitting between them. The CDR3 region is CASSLGQRDTQYF. CDR3 coding DNA: TGCGCCAGCAGCTTGGGACAGCGCGATACGCAGTATTTT.

This clone has only a few counts. The chain joins TRBV5-4 to TRBJ2-7; TRBD2 aligns across 10 bases. Germline values: CDR1 SGHNT, CDR2 YYREEE (reference sequence). CDR3 length equals 15 residues. The ends lost 0 bases at V and 5 bases at J; junction bases unmatched: 5. The CDR3 nucleotides read TGTGCCAGCAGCTTGGGTCCTAGCGGGAGTAACGAGCAGTACTTC. Amino acid sequence: CASSLGPSGSNEQYF.

V is TRBV11-1 and J is TRBJ1-1; TRBD1 aligns across 8 bases. The CDR3 consists of 17 residues. Germline V gene lookup returns CDR1 SGHAT and CDR2 FQDESV (reference sequence). V was clipped by 0 bases and J by 0 bases; unmatched bases: 6. The chain's CDR3 is CASSLAPRTGMNTEAFF. Here the CDR3 DNA reads TGTGCCAGCAGCTTAGCCCCCCGGACAGGGATGAACACTGAAGCTTTCTTT.

The chain combines TRBV5-8 with TRBJ1-2; D is possibly TRBD1 (6 bases). CDR3 length: 14 amino acids. Trimming took off 1 base at V and 4 bases at J, with 11 bases between the two ends. In germline, CDR1 is SGHTS, CDR2 YDEGEE. The CDR3 sequence is CASSLQGGAYGYTF. The CDR3 DNA is TGTGCCAGCAGCTTGCAAGGGGGTGCCTATGGCTACACCTTC.

In its sample, this clone was seen a few times. This sequence joins TRBV6-1 and TRBJ2-7, with TRBD1 as a possible D gene (5 bases). CDR1 MNHNS and CDR2 SASEGT come from the germline V gene. V was cut by 3 bases and J by 5 bases, with 14 bases left in between. The length of the CDR3 is 14 residues. This CDR3 is CASSDRRGTHEQYF. The DNA for the CDR3 is TGTGCCAGCAGTGACCGAAGGGGAACTCACGAGCAGTACTTC.

The chain combines TRBV19 with TRBJ1-1; 9 positions match TRBD1. Trimming cost V 6 bases and J 1 base; bases outside gene matches: 6. In germline, CDR1 is LNHDA, CDR2 SQIVND (reference sequence). There are 15 residues in the CDR3. Here the CDR3 DNA reads TGTGCCAGTAGGGACAGGGGTTTACCGAACACTGAAGCTTTCTTT. As protein: CASRDRGLPNTEAFF.

The chain joins TRBV3-1 (or the pseudogene TRBV3-2) to TRBJ2-1; 7 bases agree with TRBD1. The CDR3 runs to 15 residues. Germline values: CDR1 LGHDT, CDR2 YNNKEL (reference sequence). V was pared by 3 bases and J by 5 bases, with 7 bases of the junction left unmatched. CDR3 residues: CASSHLPGGHNEQFF. In DNA form, the CDR3 reads TGTGCCAGCAGCCATCTGCCAGGGGGTCACAATGAGCAGTTCTTC.

V gene TRBV28 combines with J gene TRBJ2-2; 7 bases agree with TRBD2. This CDR3 is built from 15 residues. The germline V gene has CDR1 MDHEN and CDR2 SYDVKM. Unmatched junction bases numbered 6, after V lost 4 bases and J lost 4 bases. CDR3 sequence reads: CASSSWGGSTGELFF. CDR3 bases: TGTGCCAGCAGTTCCTGGGGAGGGTCCACCGGGGAGCTGTTTTTT.

The chain uses TRBV27 and TRBJ1-6; a weak D match, TRBD1 (5 bases). Germline CDR1 and CDR2: MNHEY and SMNVEV (reference sequence). This CDR3 is 16 amino acids long. V was trimmed by 5 bases and J by 0 bases, leaving 11 bases between them. Here the CDR3 DNA reads TGTGCCAGCAGTCCCGGGACTTTCTCCTATAATTCACCCCTCCACTTT. Translated: CASSPGTFSYNSPLHF.

This clone has more than one count but fewer than ten. The chain employs TRBV7-9 and TRBJ1-1; D unclear. The CDR3 totals 13 residues. Per the germline V gene, CDR1 is SEHNR and CDR2 is FQNEAQ (reference sequence). The V end was cut by 2 bases, the J end by 4 bases, with 8 bases between. The CDR3 bases are TGTGCCAGCAGCTTACGGGATGGCACTGAAGCTTTCTTT. Its translation: CASSLRDGTEAFF.

CDR3 sequence: CASSSSPVFEGSYGYTF. DNA for the CDR3: TGTGCCAGCAGCTCGTCCCCCGTTTTTGAGGGTAGCTATGGCTACACCTTC. The chain joins TRBV11-3 to TRBJ1-2; D uncertain. This CDR3 has 17 residues. Germline-derived CDR1 and CDR2 are SGHNT and YENEEA. The V end lost 4 bases, the J end lost 4 bases, and 22 bases lay between the germline ends.

The chain links TRBV29-1 to TRBJ2-4, with 8 nucleotides matching TRBD1. Losses at the gene ends were 2 bases for V and 8 bases for J; bases not matched to a gene: 5. This CDR3 comprises 13 residues. Per the germline V gene, CDR1 is SQVTM and CDR2 is ANQGSEA. CDR3 bases: TGCAGCGTTGAATTGGACAGGGAGGACATTCAGTACTTC. Its protein product is CSVELDREDIQYF.

This clone was counted once. This chain uses TRBV6-1 with TRBJ2-3; 10 nucleotides line up with TRBD2. Trimming took 6 bases from V and 0 from J; bases not matched to a gene: 6. The CDR3 covers 16 residues. CDR1 MNHNS and CDR2 SASEGT come from the germline V gene. CDR3 nucleotides: TGTGCCAGCAGCGAATGGACTAGCGGAAGCACAGATACGCAGTATTTT. Translating gives CASSEWTSGSTDTQYF.

The gene calls are TRBV7-9 and TRBJ2-2, with 8 bases fitting TRBD1. V lost 5 bases, J lost 4 bases, and 6 bases stayed unmatched. Germline loops: CDR1 SEHNR, CDR2 FQNEAQ (reference sequence). The CDR3 contains 15 residues. The CDR3 spells CASSGQGGGTGELFF. The CDR3 bases are TGTGCCAGCAGCGGACAGGGTGGTGGCACCGGGGAGCTGTTTTTT.

The rearrangement links TRBV28 to TRBJ2-7; 7 bases fit TRBD1. CDR1 MDHEN and CDR2 SYDVKM come from the germline V gene. V gave up 6 bases and J gave up 8 bases; unmatched junction bases: 10. This CDR3 is built from 13 residues. The CDR3 loop is CASRAGTAVKQYF. The CDR3 nucleotides are TGTGCCAGCAGGGCCGGGACAGCTGTGAAGCAGTACTTC. Combining the CDR3 with reference TRBV28 and TRBJ2-7 gives the whole variable domain DVKVTQSSRYLVKRTGEKVFLECVQDMDHENMFWYRQDPGLGLRLIYFSYDVKMKEKGDIPEGYSVSREKKERFSLILESASTNQTSMYLCASRAGTAVKQYFGPGTRLTVT.

This clone came up once. The chain uses TRBV14 and TRBJ2-1; D is ambiguous. Trimming removed 0 bases from V and 12 bases from J, with 15 bases in between. This CDR3 comprises 14 residues. Germline V CDR1 and CDR2: SGHDN, FVKESK. The CDR3 DNA follows: TGTGCCAGCAGCCAAGATTTGGGCGCGATTCGGCAGTTCTTC. Its translation: CASSQDLGAIRQFF.

V gene TRBV18 combines with J gene TRBJ1-1; D unresolved. CDR1 is KGHSH and CDR2 is LQKENI in the germline V gene. The V end was cut by 6 bases, the J end by 1 base, with 15 bases between. This CDR3 contains 15 residues. The CDR3 protein is CASSQGLGGNTEAFF. The CDR3 DNA reads TGTGCCAGCTCTCAAGGGCTCGGAGGGAACACTGAAGCTTTCTTT.

The chain is built from TRBV2 and TRBJ2-2; TRBD2 aligns across 14 bases. With 7 bases clipped from V and 5 bases from J, the junction kept 6 bases outside the gene matches. Germline-derived CDR1 and CDR2 are SNHLY and FYNNEI. The CDR3 loop spans 16 amino acids. DNA of the CDR3: TGTGCCAGCACGGGACTAGCGGGAGCTCGGACCGGGGAGCTGTTTTTT. Protein: CASTGLAGARTGELFF.

The count of this clone is one. The rearrangement links TRBV21-1 to TRBJ2-2; TRBD1 was called by the table and not checked on the DNA. TRBV21-1 is a pseudogene. The CDR3 contains 17 residues. DNA of the CDR3: TGTGCCAGCAGCTCTCAAGAGCAGGGTCGGGACACCGGGGAGCTGTTTTTT. It specifies CASSSQEQGRDTGELFF.

This chain connects TRBV7-9 to TRBJ2-4, with D maybe TRBD1 (7 bases). CDR1 is SEHNR and CDR2 is FQNEAQ in the germline V gene (reference sequence). Trimming left V 6 bases short and J 5 bases short, with 14 bases between. The CDR3 spans 14 residues. The CDR3 DNA reads as TGTGCCAGCAGACTCCAGGGGGGTGAAAACATTCAGTACTTC. This sequence encodes CASRLQGGENIQYF.

The V call is TRBV10-3, the J call TRBJ2-3, with 9 bases fitting TRBD2. The J segment lost 1 base and the V segment lost 8 bases, leaving 10 bases of the junction unmatched. The length of the CDR3 is 16 residues. The germline V gene encodes CDR1 ENHRY and CDR2 SYGVKD. The CDR3 DNA follows: TGTGCCATCGGGATAGCGGGAGAGAAGGGCACAGATACGCAGTATTTT. Translated, it gives CAIGIAGEKGTDTQYF.

The chain uses TRBV3-1 (or the pseudogene TRBV3-2) and TRBJ2-5; 12 bases align to TRBD2. Germline values: CDR1 LGHDT, CDR2 YNNKEL (reference sequence). This CDR3 comprises 17 residues. The trim removed 3 bases at V and 3 bases at J, leaving 8 bases unmatched. Here the CDR3 DNA reads TGTGCCAGCAGCCAGACTAGCGGGGGTGTCGTAAAAGAGACCCAGTACTTC. This gives the protein CASSQTSGGVVKETQYF.

This clone was picked up one time. This rearrangement joins TRBV2 to TRBJ2-5; 8 nucleotides match TRBD2. The V and J ends lost 2 bases and 5 bases, in that order; junction bases with no gene match: 7. The V gene's germline CDR1 is SNHLY and CDR2 FYNNEI. This CDR3 has 15 residues. DNA of the CDR3: TGTGCCAGCAGTGAACGGCGGACTAGCATTGAGACCCAGTACTTC. It encodes CASSERRTSIETQYF.

This clone was picked up one time. This chain joins TRBV25-1 and TRBJ2-5; 10 bases line up with TRBD2. Trimming removed 4 bases from V and 1 base from J; junction bases left unmatched: 3. The CDR3 runs to 15 residues. The V gene's germline CDR1 is MGHDK and CDR2 SYGVNS. The CDR3 spells CASSASGGVQETQYF. Here the CDR3 DNA reads TGTGCCAGCAGTGCTAGCGGGGGTGTCCAAGAGACCCAGTACTTC. Looking up the rest from reference TRBV25-1 and TRBJ2-5 gives the full variable domain: EADIYQTPRYLVIGTGKKITLECSQTMGHDKMYWYQQDPGMELHLIHYSYGVNSTEKGDLSSESTVSRIRTEHFPLTLESARPSHTSQYLCASSASGGVQETQYFGPGTRLLVL.

The J gene is TRBJ2-5, the V gene TRBV12-3 or TRBV12-4, with no clear D. The CDR3 totals 11 residues. Trimming took 3 bases from V and 5 from J, leaving 4 bases between them. The CDR3 nucleotides read TGTGCCAGCAGTTTCCAGGAGACCCAGTACTTC. Residues: CASSFQETQYF.

V gene TRBV11-3 combines with J gene TRBJ2-3; 9 positions match TRBD2. CDR1 and CDR2 from the germline V gene are SGHNT and YENEEA. Trimming at V came to 5 bases and at J to 2 bases, leaving 8 bases not matched to a gene. The CDR3 contains 16 residues. CDR3 coding DNA: TGTGCCAGCAGCCAGGGTCTAGCGGGGTACACAGATACGCAGTATTTT. Residues: CASSQGLAGYTDTQYF.

V gene TRBV4-2 combines with J gene TRBJ2-2, with 7 positions matching TRBD2. V lost 3 bases, J lost 2 bases, and 6 bases stayed unmatched. The V gene's germline CDR1 is LGHNA and CDR2 YNFKEQ. There are 16 residues in the CDR3. CDR3 loop: CASSQSTSFNTGELFF. The CDR3 DNA sequence: TGTGCCAGCAGCCAGTCGACTAGCTTTAACACCGGGGAGCTGTTTTTT.